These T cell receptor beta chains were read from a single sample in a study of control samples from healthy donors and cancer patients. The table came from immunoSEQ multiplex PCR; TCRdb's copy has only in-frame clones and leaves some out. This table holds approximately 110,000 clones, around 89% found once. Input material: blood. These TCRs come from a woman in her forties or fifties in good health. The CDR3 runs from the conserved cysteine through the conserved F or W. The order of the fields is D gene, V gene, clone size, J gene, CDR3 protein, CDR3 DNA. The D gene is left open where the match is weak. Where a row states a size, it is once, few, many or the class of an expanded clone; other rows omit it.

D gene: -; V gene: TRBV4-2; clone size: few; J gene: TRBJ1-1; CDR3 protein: CASSQDSSAEAFF; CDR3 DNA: TGTGCCAGCAGCCAAGATAGCTCGGCTGAAGCTTTCTTT
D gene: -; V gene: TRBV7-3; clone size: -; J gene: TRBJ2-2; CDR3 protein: CASSWDFAGELFF; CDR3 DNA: TGTGCCAGCAGTTGGGACTTTGCCGGGGAGCTGTTTTTT
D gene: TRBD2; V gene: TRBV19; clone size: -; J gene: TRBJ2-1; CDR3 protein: CASSPAFPAGVYNEQFF; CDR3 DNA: TGTGCCAGTAGTCCCGCTTTCCCGGCGGGAGTCTACAATGAGCAGTTCTTC
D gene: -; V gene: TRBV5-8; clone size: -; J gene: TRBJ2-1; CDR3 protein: CASSLQAGEQFF; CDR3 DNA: TGTGCCAGCAGCTTGCAGGCGGGGGAGCAGTTCTTC
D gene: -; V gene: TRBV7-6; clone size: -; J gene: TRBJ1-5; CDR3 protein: CASTPRTVPNQPQHF; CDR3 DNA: TGTGCCAGCACCCCGAGGACAGTTCCCAATCAGCCCCAGCATTTT
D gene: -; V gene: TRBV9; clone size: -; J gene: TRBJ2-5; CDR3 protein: CASSVGGGVETQYF; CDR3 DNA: TGTGCCAGCAGCGTAGGAGGAGGGGTAGAGACCCAGTACTTC
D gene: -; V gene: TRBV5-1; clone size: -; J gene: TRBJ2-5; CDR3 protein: CASSLSPPWGGQETQYF; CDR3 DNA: TGCGCCAGCAGCTTGAGCCCCCCGTGGGGCGGTCAAGAGACCCAGTACTTC
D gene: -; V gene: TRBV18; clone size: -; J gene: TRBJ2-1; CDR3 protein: CASSGGLPRSYNEQFF; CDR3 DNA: TGTGCCAGCTCGGGGGGACTCCCACGCTCCTACAATGAGCAGTTCTTC
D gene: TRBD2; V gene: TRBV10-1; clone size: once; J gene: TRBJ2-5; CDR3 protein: CATRERDPRETQYF; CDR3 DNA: TGCGCCACACGGGAGCGGGACCCAAGGGAGACCCAGTACTTC
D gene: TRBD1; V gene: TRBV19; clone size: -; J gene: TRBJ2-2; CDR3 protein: CASSISSRDRGPGELFF; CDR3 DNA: TGTGCCAGTAGTATAAGCTCCCGGGACAGGGGGCCCGGGGAGCTGTTTTTT
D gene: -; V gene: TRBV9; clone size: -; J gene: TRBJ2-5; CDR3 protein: CASSVDSGLAVGTQYF; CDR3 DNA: TGTGCCAGCAGCGTAGATTCGGGACTCGCGGTCGGGACCCAGTACTTC
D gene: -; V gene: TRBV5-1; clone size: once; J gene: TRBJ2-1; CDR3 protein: CASSLGVMYEQFF; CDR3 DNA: TGCGCCAGCAGCCTGGGGGTCATGTATGAGCAGTTCTTC
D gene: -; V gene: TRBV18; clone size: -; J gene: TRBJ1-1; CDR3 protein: CASSPAPGLTEAFF; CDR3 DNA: TGTGCCAGCTCACCGGCGCCAGGCCTCACTGAAGCTTTCTTT
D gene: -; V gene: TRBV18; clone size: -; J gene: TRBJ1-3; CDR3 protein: CASSPAGYGNTIYF; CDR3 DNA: TGTGCCAGCTCACCAGCGGGATATGGAAACACCATATATTTT
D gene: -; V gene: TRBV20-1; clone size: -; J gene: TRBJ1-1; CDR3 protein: CSAADFTEAFF; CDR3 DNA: TGCAGTGCCGCGGACTTCACTGAAGCTTTCTTT
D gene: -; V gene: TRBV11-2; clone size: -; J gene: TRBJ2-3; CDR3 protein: CASSSSHGPSPQYF; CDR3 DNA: TGTGCCAGCAGCTCCTCTCACGGCCCATCGCCGCAGTATTTT
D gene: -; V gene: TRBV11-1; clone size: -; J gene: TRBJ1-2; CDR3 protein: CATQRGGGYTF; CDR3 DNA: TGTGCCACGCAGAGAGGCGGTGGCTACACCTTC
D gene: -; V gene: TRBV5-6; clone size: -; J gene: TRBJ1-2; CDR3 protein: CASSLRGSNIGYTF; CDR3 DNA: TGTGCCAGCAGCTTACGGGGGTCCAATATTGGCTACACCTTC
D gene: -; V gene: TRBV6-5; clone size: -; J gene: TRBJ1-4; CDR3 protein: CASSSRGLGEKLFF; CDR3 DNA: TGTGCCAGCAGCTCAAGGGGCCTAGGGGAAAAACTGTTTTTT
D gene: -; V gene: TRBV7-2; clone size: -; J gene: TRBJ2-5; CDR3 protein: CASSKFWEATETQYF; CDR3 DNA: TGTGCCAGCAGTAAGTTCTGGGAGGCGACAGAGACCCAGTACTTC
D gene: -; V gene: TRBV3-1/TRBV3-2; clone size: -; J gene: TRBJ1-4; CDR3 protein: CASSQDYGQRLKMSF; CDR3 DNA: TGTGCCAGCAGCCAAGATTACGGACAGAGACTTAAAATGAGTTTT
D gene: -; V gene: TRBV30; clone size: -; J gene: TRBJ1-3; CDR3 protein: CAWSVLNTIYF; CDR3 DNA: TGTGCCTGGAGTGTTCTAAACACCATATATTTT
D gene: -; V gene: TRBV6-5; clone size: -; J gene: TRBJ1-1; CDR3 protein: CASRQGRTAFF; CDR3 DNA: TGTGCCAGCAGACAGGGAAGAACGGCTTTCTTT
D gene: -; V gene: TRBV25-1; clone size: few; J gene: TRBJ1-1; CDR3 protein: CALSREAFF; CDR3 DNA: TGTGCCCTAAGCAGGGAAGCTTTCTTT